Here is one T cell receptor beta chain with its context. Its specificity is unknown. The data are from a study of CD8 T cells in ankylosing spondylitis. Findings and caveats of the study: Disease-linked clones reportedly concentrated significantly in matched ankylosing spondylitis synovial fluid. Peripheral blood held disease-linked clones only at relatively low frequency, and these were CD8+. One TCR beta motif, made up of eight highly homologous variants, appeared characteristic of ankylosing spondylitis blood.

The V gene lost 0 bases and the J gene lost 0 bases, with 9 bases spanning the gap. CDR1 SGHRS and CDR2 YFSETQ come from the germline V gene. There are 16 residues in the CDR3. Scientists made TCR beta libraries using quantitative 5'-RACE with molecular barcodes. Using its own MiXCR run on the 5' RACE reads, TCRdb lists one record per CDR3 protein. This sample has 350,000 to 450,000 distinct CDR3 sequences, with roughly 25% found just once. The material sequenced was blood, either unsorted or a sorted T cell fraction (not recorded which). V gene TRBV5-1 combines with J gene TRBJ1-4, with D unresolved. The receptor was derived from a male donor with ankylosing spondylitis. The CDR3 loop reads CASSLVLAATNEKLFF. CDR3 sequence (DNA): TGCGCCAGCAGCTTGGTCTTGGCAGCAACTAATGAAAAACTGTTTTTT.